This T cell receptor (beta chain) was retrieved from a study of glioma-infiltrating T cells. Whole-study findings and limits: CDR3 overlap between tissue and blood was very small. Gliomas, especially low-grade, showed above-expected tissue-blood divergence; non-neoplastic patients showed below.

This clonotype was observed many times. Its antigen is not known. Germline values: CDR1 SGHTA, CDR2 FQGNSA. The CDR3 is 13 residues long. V lost 3 bases to trimming and J lost 5 bases, with 10 bases between them. Amplification of TCR alpha and beta CDR3 regions from RNA used iRepertoire nested multiplex PCR. Input was about 100-450 ng of tissue mRNA or PBMC total RNA. TCRdb analysed the multiplex PCR reads with MiXCR anew, one entry per CDR3 protein. The data hold 95,000 to 150,000 distinct CDR3 sequences, with roughly 25% observed a single time. The specimen sequenced was glioma tissue, nonneoplastic brain tissue, or PBMCs (not recorded which). The receptor was isolated from a human donor with low-grade glioma or glioblastoma, undergoing nonglioma brain surgery, or in good health (not recorded which). V usage is TRBV7-2 and J usage is TRBJ2-5; D is uncertain. The CDR3 coding sequence is TGTGCCAGCAGCTTGGCCAGGCGCGAGACCCAGTACTTC. It specifies CASSLARRETQYF.